The entry that follows covers one TCR beta chain sequence. Its antigen specificity is not known. Base qualities are not provided; no much larger clone lies one nucleotide away. From a lookup of the germline V gene (reference sequence), CDR1 and CDR2 are LNHDA and SQIVND. V and J are trimmed by 4 bases and 3 bases, and the gene matches miss 8 bases of the junction. The cysteine opens and the phenylalanine closes a CDR3 of 15 amino acids. Only the CDR3 part of the read is kept: 45 bases, read in frame from the first base. Library construction relied on the immunoSEQ multiplex PCR assay. A mixture of 60 forward primers for TCR Vbeta segments and 13 reverse primers for TCR Jbeta segments was used in the multiplex PCR. The CDR3 region of rearranged TCR beta genes was amplified from genomic DNA by a multiplex PCR assay. The amplified TCR beta libraries were sequenced on the Illumina HiSeq System as 87-base-pair reads. The paper's processing steps were these. A later analysis tallied tens of millions of unique TCR beta chains across the 640 or so repertoires, and some 10 million of those chains were shared by two or more donors. Raw reads were error-corrected and collapsed into unique sequences by a nearest-neighbor algorithm in which closely related sequences were merged to remove PCR and sequencing errors. V, D and J gene segments were assigned by aligning CDR3 sequences to IMGT reference sequences. For a sequence to be retained, a match of at least six nucleotides to both a V gene segment and a J gene segment was required. Rearrangements were classified as productive when the CDR3 lacked stop codons and remained in frame with V and J, and all other rearrangements were classified as non-productive. Following IMGT convention, CDR3 was defined as the stretch from the second conserved V-encoded cysteine up to the conserved J-encoded phenylalanine. In an earlier analysis of more than 550 of the donors, sequences lacking an unambiguous match to a single V gene segment were excluded. An earlier analysis of 587 of the donors called V segments functional above 56.7% productive rearrangements and segregating when the between-donor standard deviation exceeded 5%. To diagnose cytomegalovirus status from the catalog of TCR beta chain sequences, a statistical classification framework was built. A later analysis assigned V and J genes by comparing TCR nucleotide sequences with IMGT/GENE-DB human TR gene sequences. A later analysis assigned CDR3 sequences and most-parsimonious VDJ recombination scenarios with the TCRdist pipeline. A later analysis defined each TCR beta chain by its CDR3 amino acid sequence plus V-gene family, and excluded reads lacking a unique V-gene family. A later analysis removed 592 highly shared, low-generation-probability nucleotide sequences to deal with suspected cross-contamination and a sequencing artifact. For each public chain, a later analysis derived a clonal expansion index from normalized ranks of inferred template counts within each repertoire. In a later analysis, generation probabilities were computed with a VDJ recombination model fitted to out-of-frame rearrangements, and the resulting probabilities were checked against IGoR. In a later analysis, hypergeometric tests were used to score TCR-TCR, TCR-HLA and TCR-CMV co-occurrence, with a repertoire-size bias correction applied to TCR pairs. A later analysis estimated false discovery rates by permuting HLA or CMV assignments 20 times. In a later analysis, co-occurring TCRs were grouped using DBSCAN, with TCRdist sequence similarity added in when clustering inside HLA-allele-positive subsets. For co-occurrence clustering, repertoires with fewer than 30,000 or more than 120,000 public chains were excluded, along with a handful of repertoires with anomalous nucleotide sharing. TCRdb mirrors the immuneACCESS table, restricted to in-frame sequences. Some clones are absent from its copies; in checked studies, under half trace to an unresolved V gene, and the reason for the others is unknown. V and J calls and clone size follow that table, whereas D and trimming were derived from the DNA. This sample comprises 100,000 to 120,000 clones, around 63% of them detected only once. The ten largest account for 3.2% of the sample.

These data originate in a study of cytomegalovirus exposure and HLA in healthy donors listed by TCRdb under 2017. Some background on the complete study: An earlier analysis of approximately 640 of the donors reported roughly 300 Gb of sequence data and approximately 110 million unique TCR beta sequences from 190 million or so T cells. Donor age, sex, ethnicity and CMV serostatus were collected together with the repertoire data. Among several hundred genotyped donors of the cohort, an average of roughly 230,000 unique TCR beta nucleotide sequences was sequenced per donor, of which about 18% were non-productive. Genome-wide SNP genotypes for about three fifths of the roughly 670 donors were used in a later genetic analysis, which treated that subset as a discovery cohort. The number of donors typed differed by locus, with 629-630 for A, B, C, DRB1 and DQB1, around 500 for DQA1, approximately 570 for DPA1, and some 440 for DPB1. The later analysis used no new phenotypic data to find candidate immune exposures, relying instead on TCR beta sequences and their occurrence across donors. Besides the first cohort of roughly 700 subjects, a separate validation cohort made up of 120 different subjects was used. The aim of the study was to test whether cataloging public T cell receptors could identify signatures of past pathogen exposure. Class I and class II HLA loci were covered by the typing at four-digit resolution. About 280 gigabases of sequencing data and around 88 million unique TCR sequences made up an early release that covered under 750 HLA-typed donors. Of the roughly 400 genotyped donors, about 80% fell in the genetic ancestry cluster associated with self-reported Caucasian donors. Using immunosequencing, the study profiled T cell repertoires from 550 to 750 subjects and related those repertoires to cytomegalovirus serostatus. Every repertoire in the discovery cohort had been generated on one and the same sequencing platform. To predict cytomegalovirus infection status, the study brought together high-throughput TCR immunosequencing, statistical association of individual TCRs with disease status, and machine learning. Because of strong linkage in the cohort, roughly 5 DR-DQ haplotypes were treated as single units for association and clustering. A later analysis re-examined previously published TCR beta repertoires from roughly 650 donors and added high-resolution HLA genotyping to investigate patterns of TCR occurrence. To decide whether each TCR beta V gene segment behaved as functional or pseudogenic, an earlier analysis of approximately 600 of the donors relied on high-throughput TCR beta sequencing. Summary of the overall study and its limitations: A few of the identified cytomegalovirus-associated TCR beta chains were confirmed in vitro to be specific for cytomegalovirus antigens. A later genetic analysis associated a missense DCLRE1C variant with V-gene and J-gene trimming of TCR beta chains, and an independent cohort replicated the association. In the study, around 150 TCR beta chains were listed as associated with cytomegalovirus. Assigning TCR associations to individual alleles was difficult when HLA alleles, especially DR and DQ, strongly co-occurred. Because counts were too low, roughly 17 rarely observed V segments, including chromosome 9 orphons, were left out of the earlier analysis of some 640 of the donors. Compared with the approximately 670-donor mean, donors in an Asian-associated ancestry cluster had fewer N-insertions in productive TCRs, according to a later genetic analysis. A later analysis reported that several top co-occurrence clusters appeared linked to parvovirus B19, influenza, CMV and Epstein-Barr virus. Linkage disequilibrium might explain the correlated functional status among segregating V segments, but an unknown experimental factor could not be excluded. The authors suggested that the approach could potentially be extended to other disease states and immunological phenotypes. In a later analysis, most CMV-associated TCR beta chains were found to appear HLA-restricted, with HLA associations seemingly driven largely by CMV exposure. In a later analysis, HLA-associated TCR beta chains were found to be more clonally expanded and to have lower generation probabilities than equally common non-associated chains. At a false discovery rate of 0.05, a later analysis linked around 17,000 TCR beta sequences to specific HLA alleles. A later analysis found that TCR association rates varied across HLA loci, with DRB1 alleles showing the most associated TCRs and HLA-C alleles the fewest. Most TCR sequences were seen in very few donors, while some public TCRs were found in many individuals. In this cohort, only TCR beta chains were sequenced, and detectable features were limited by the absence of alpha or paired-chain data. HLA typing was unavailable for some donors at each locus, so association tests used only the typed subset. Immune exposure information for the cohort was limited to CMV serostatus. Roughly uniform sequencing depth across donors was assumed in presence/absence analyses, although this assumption may not hold. A further reported finding was that TCR beta sequences accurately predicted the HLA-A and HLA-B alleles for most subjects in the first cohort. An earlier analysis of 587 of the donors showed that most TCR beta V segments appeared in productive rearrangements either about 90% or about 30% of the time, which broadly matched IMGT annotations. In both the original and validation cohorts, the classifier was reported to diagnose cytomegalovirus status with high specificity and sensitivity. A group of highly shared sequence variants was considered likely to be a technical artifact of the sequencing pipeline. Some IMGT-functional V segments, including TRBV6-2 and TRBV6-3, could not be told apart with the 87-base-pair reads, so those segments were excluded.

The cohort was made up of 666 healthy bone marrow donors. At the time of sampling, all cohort members were nominally healthy, though unrecorded immune exposures were likely present. The donor was CMV seronegative and belonged to the group of 320 or so seronegative cohort members. Each donor provided a peripheral blood sample, and peripheral blood mononuclear cells were used for TCR beta sequencing. The Qiagen DNeasy Blood Extraction Kit was used to extract genomic DNA from the blood cell samples. Here the chain combines TRBV19 and TRBJ2-5; TRBD1 lines up with 7 middle nucleotides. The source is a man aged 25-45 years in good health and CMV-seronegative. Sequenced sample: PBMCs. This receptor carries the CDR3 CASSKLTGQKETQYF. The sequenced DNA is TGTGCCAGTAGTAAATTGACAGGGCAAAAAGAGACCCAGTACTTC.